A single sample is the source of the 31 T cell receptor beta chains below, sequenced in a study of Ad26.COV2.S vaccination and SARS-CoV-2 variants. TCRdb's table, derived via immunoSEQ multiplex PCR, lists solely in-frame clones and lacks some. Of tens of thousands of clones in the sample, around 83% were seen once. Sample: peripheral blood, taken after recovery from COVID-19. The source is a human donor who had recovered from COVID-19.

The rearrangement links TRBV11-2 to TRBJ2-7, with TRBD2 identical over 8 bases. Germline CDR1 is SGHAT and CDR2 is FQNNGV. This CDR3 region has 17 residues. J was trimmed by 2 bases and V by 4 bases; bases with no gene match: 13. CDR3 loop: CASSSTRGVSGTYEQYF. Here the CDR3 DNA reads TGTGCCAGCAGCTCCACTAGGGGGGTTAGCGGGACCTACGAGCAGTACTTC.

The chain has TRBV24-1 and TRBJ2-5; D might be TRBD1 or TRBD2, each matching 5 bases. The germline CDR1 and CDR2 sequences are KGHDR and SFDVKD. V was cut by 4 bases and J by 5 bases, with 16 bases left in between. CDR3 size: 15 residues. The CDR3 region has the DNA TGTGCCACCAGTGACCCCACCGGGACGTCGGAGACCCAGTACTTC. Translating gives CATSDPTGTSETQYF.

The V and J genes are TRBV6-5 and TRBJ1-2; perhaps TRBD1 as D (5 bases). V gave up 5 bases and J gave up 4 bases, with 11 bases separating them. This CDR3 is built from 13 residues. Germline CDR1 is MNHEY and CDR2 is SVGAGI. In DNA form, the CDR3 reads TGTGCCAGCAGTCAAACCGGGGGCTATGGCTACACCTTC. Translation gives CASSQTGGYGYTF.

The rearrangement links TRBV19 to TRBJ2-1; possible D gene TRBD2, 6 bases. Between the trimmed V and J ends, which lost 4 bases and 1 base, there was a span of 11 bases. The CDR3 consists of 15 residues. The germline CDR1 and CDR2 sequences are LNHDA and SQIVND (reference sequence). The CDR3 coding sequence is TGTGCCAGTAGTAAGACTGGGGGGTCCTACAATGAGCAGTTCTTC. It translates to CASSKTGGSYNEQFF.

The chain couples TRBV12-3 or TRBV12-4 to TRBJ1-2; D perhaps matches TRBD1 (6 bases). V lost 5 bases, J lost 7 bases, and 14 bases lay in between. CDR3 length: 13 amino acids. The CDR3 DNA sequence: TGTGCCAGCAGTCAGGGGCAGCCTACTGGCTACACCTTC. It encodes CASSQGQPTGYTF.

The rearrangement links TRBV2 to TRBJ1-2, with D tentatively TRBD1 (6 bases). The CDR3 is 14 residues long. CDR1 is SNHLY and CDR2 is FYNNEI in the germline V gene. Between the trimmed V and J ends, which lost 7 bases and 4 bases, there was a span of 16 bases. DNA of the CDR3: TGTGCCAGCACGGCAGGGGAGAGGGTCTATGGCTACACCTTC. It codes for CASTAGERVYGYTF.

The genes are TRBV2 and TRBJ1-2, with a possible D match to TRBD1 (5 bases). From germline, CDR1 is SNHLY and CDR2 FYNNEI. The V and J ends lost 7 bases and 4 bases respectively, with 19 bases between them. This CDR3 comprises 15 residues. The CDR3 DNA reads TGTGCCAGCACCCGCCCCGGGGCCGGGAGCTATGGCTACACCTTC. It specifies CASTRPGAGSYGYTF.

This clone appeared a single time. CDR3: CASVSGTIGVNEQFF. In DNA, the CDR3 is TGTGCCAGCGTCTCCGGGACAATTGGGGTGAATGAGCAGTTCTTC. The V and J genes are TRBV6-5 and TRBJ2-1; maybe TRBD1 (6 bases). Germline V CDR1 and CDR2: MNHEY, SVGAGI. This CDR3 region has 15 residues. Trimming left V 8 bases short and J 7 bases short, with 21 bases between.

The chain couples TRBV24-1 to TRBJ2-7; 11 bases fit TRBD1. Germline V gene sequence: CDR1 KGHDR, CDR2 SFDVKD. After removal of 3 bases from V and 1 base from J, the junction contained 1 base not matched to a gene. The CDR3 spans 15 residues. The CDR3 loop is CATSDRDRGSYEQYF. In DNA, the CDR3 is TGTGCCACCAGTGATAGGGACAGGGGGTCCTACGAGCAGTACTTC.

The chain couples TRBV10-3 to TRBJ2-5, with TRBD2 identical over 8 bases. The CDR3 is 15 residues long. Germline CDR1 ENHRY, CDR2 SYGVKD. V lost 3 bases and J lost 4; bases outside the gene matches: 7. The CDR3: CAISDQGLASETQYF. CDR3 coding DNA: TGTGCCATCAGTGATCAAGGACTAGCTTCAGAGACCCAGTACTTC.

This chain links TRBV5-1 with TRBJ1-1, with 10 positions matching TRBD1. Per the germline V gene, CDR1 is SGHRS and CDR2 is YFSETQ. The CDR3 extends over 14 amino acids. V shed 4 bases, J shed 3 bases, and the junction held 3 bases outside the gene matches. The CDR3, as DNA: TGCGCCAGCAGCCTAGGGACAGGGGACACTGAAGCTTTCTTT. It yields the protein CASSLGTGDTEAFF.

The sample holds a few counts of this clone. The J gene is TRBJ2-5, the V gene TRBV19; 9 bases match TRBD1. V lost 4 bases and J lost 5; bases outside the gene matches: 8. The CDR3 is made up of 15 amino acids. The germline CDR1 and CDR2 sequences are LNHDA and SQIVND (reference sequence). This CDR3 reads CASSTGTGPKETQYF. CDR3 sequence (DNA): TGTGCCAGTAGTACCGGGACAGGGCCGAAGGAGACCCAGTACTTC.

The chain is built from TRBV24-1 and TRBJ2-1, with 11 bases aligning to TRBD2. This CDR3 is 15 amino acids long. CDR1 is KGHDR and CDR2 is SFDVKD in the germline V gene. The V segment lost 4 bases and the J segment 9 bases; nucleotides outside the gene matches: 7. DNA of the CDR3: TGTGCCACCAGTGACCAACTAGCGGGAGTCAGTGAGCAGTTCTTC. Protein: CATSDQLAGVSEQFF.

The gene calls are TRBV3-1 (or the pseudogene TRBV3-2) and TRBJ2-3; 10 nucleotides match TRBD1. Germline CDR1 reads LGHDT; CDR2 reads YNNKEL (reference sequence). The CDR3 consists of 15 residues. J gave up 3 bases and V 6 bases, and 6 bases lay outside the gene matches. The CDR3, as DNA: TGTGCCAGCAGGTACCGGGACAGGGGAACAGATACGCAGTATTTT. Its translation: CASRYRDRGTDTQYF.

The chain joins TRBV28 to TRBJ1-2; possible D gene TRBD1, 6 bases. Germline CDR1 MDHEN, CDR2 SYDVKM. V lost 10 bases to trimming and J lost 4 bases, with 19 bases between them. The CDR3 length is 14 residues. The CDR3 reads CATRLGALSYGYTF. CDR3 nucleotide sequence: TGTGCCACCCGACTGGGGGCCCTTAGCTATGGCTACACCTTC.

The chain combines TRBV6-5 with TRBJ2-1; 7 bases fit TRBD1. CDR1 is MNHEY and CDR2 is SVGAGI in the germline V gene. The CDR3 consists of 15 residues. J lost 4 bases, V lost 6 bases, and 9 bases had no gene match. The CDR3 DNA reads as TGTGCCAGCAGCCTCCGTGGGACAGTTTACAATGAGCAGTTCTTC. It is translated as CASSLRGTVYNEQFF.

Many counts were recorded for this clone. V gene TRBV4-2 combines with J gene TRBJ2-4, with 7 bases lining up with TRBD1. The CDR3 sequence is 15 residues long. Unmatched junction bases numbered 6, after V lost 4 bases and J lost 3 bases. From germline, CDR1 is LGHNA and CDR2 YNFKEQ. The CDR3 protein is CASSLTDRDKNIQYF. In DNA, the CDR3 is TGTGCCAGCAGCCTTACCGACAGGGACAAAAACATTCAGTACTTC.

This rearrangement joins TRBV5-6 to TRBJ1-2; TRBD1 is a possible D gene (5 bases). CDR1 and CDR2 (germline): SGHDT, YYEEEE. The CDR3 consists of 16 residues. The V end was cut by 2 bases, the J end by 2 bases, with 16 bases between. CDR3 DNA: TGTGCCAGCAGCTTACGGGGAGGGGAAAAGAACTATGGCTACACCTTC. Protein product: CASSLRGGEKNYGYTF.

In DNA, the CDR3 is TGTGCCAGCAGCTTGGGCGGCGCAACTAATGAAAAACTGTTTTTT. Translated, it gives CASSLGGATNEKLFF. The J gene is TRBJ1-4, the V gene TRBV5-4; D is unclear. The germline V and J ends were trimmed by 0 bases and 0 bases, with 6 bases remaining between them. The germline V gene has CDR1 SGHNT and CDR2 YYREEE (reference sequence). The length of the CDR3 is 15 residues. Full variable domain (outside the CDR3, taken from reference TRBV5-4 and TRBJ1-4): ETGVTQSPTHLIKTRGQQVTLRCSSQSGHNTVSWYQQALGQGPQFIFQYYREEENGRGNFPPRFSGLQFPNYSSELNVNALELDDSALYLCASSLGGATNEKLFFGSGTQLSVL.

V is TRBV2 and J is TRBJ2-1; D might be TRBD1 (6 bases). The CDR3 loop spans 12 amino acids. V was shortened by 5 bases and J by 10 bases, with 12 bases between the two germline ends. Germline CDR1 SNHLY, CDR2 FYNNEI. CDR3 protein: CASSSRTAEQFF. DNA for the CDR3: TGTGCCAGCAGTTCTCGGACAGCCGAGCAGTTCTTC.

In its sample, this clone was seen once. The rearrangement links TRBV6-4 to TRBJ1-1; the D gene is possibly TRBD1 (5 bases). The CDR3 totals 13 residues. Germline CDR1 is MRHNA and CDR2 is SNTAGT. V lost 6 bases to trimming and J lost 3 bases, with 11 bases between them. CDR3 DNA sequence: TGTGCCAGCAGCCAGGGACGGTACACTGAAGCTTTCTTT. It specifies CASSQGRYTEAFF.

This chain connects TRBV20-1 to TRBJ1-1; D is undetermined. Trimming removed 3 bases at V and 3 bases at J, with 5 bases between. Germline V gene data show CDR1 as DFQATT and CDR2 as SNEGSKA (reference sequence). The CDR3 is 11 residues long. CDR3 sequence: CSARRDTEAFF. DNA for the CDR3: TGCAGTGCTAGGAGGGACACTGAAGCTTTCTTT.

The chain combines TRBV7-9 with TRBJ1-6; 9 nucleotides agree with TRBD1. Germline V gene data show CDR1 as SEHNR and CDR2 as FQNEAQ (reference sequence). The CDR3 contains 18 residues. With V trimmed by 0 bases and J by 10 bases, 13 bases remained unmatched. The CDR3 coding sequence is TGTGCCAGCAGCTTAGCCCTACTACGGGACAGGGCCAACTCACCCCTCCACTTT. The encoded protein is CASSLALLRDRANSPLHF.

This sequence joins TRBV5-1 and TRBJ2-1, with 10 bases that match TRBD2. This CDR3 has 17 amino acids. The trim removed 3 bases at V and 4 bases at J, leaving 10 bases unmatched. Germline-derived CDR1 and CDR2 are SGHRS and YFSETQ. The CDR3 spells CASSSPLLAGEYNEQFF. The CDR3 coding sequence is TGCGCCAGCAGCTCTCCTCTCCTAGCGGGAGAATACAATGAGCAGTTCTTC.

In this sample, this clone turned up a few times. This rearrangement joins TRBV19 to TRBJ1-5, with 7 bases matching TRBD1. CDR3 length: 12 residues. CDR1 is LNHDA and CDR2 is SQIVND in the germline V gene (reference sequence). V gave up 3 bases and J gave up 11 bases; unmatched junction bases: 4. This chain's CDR3 is CASSIADRTQHF. The CDR3 DNA follows: TGTGCCAGTAGTATCGCGGACAGGACCCAGCATTTT.

This clone was seen once. The chain joins TRBV5-1 to TRBJ2-7; maybe TRBD1 (7 bases). Germline V gene sequence: CDR1 SGHRS, CDR2 YFSETQ. V was trimmed by 4 bases and J by 3 bases, leaving 20 bases between them. The CDR3 loop spans 16 amino acids. CDR3 nucleotide sequence: TGCGCCAGCAGCGGACCGGGGGACAGTAACTTCTACGAGCAGTACTTC. Its protein product is CASSGPGDSNFYEQYF.

V usage is TRBV15 and J usage is TRBJ2-3; D possibly corresponds to TRBD1 (6 bases). V lost 1 base to trimming and J lost 4 bases, with 9 bases between them. CDR3 length equals 14 residues. CDR1 is LNHNV, CDR2 YYDKDF, per germline (reference sequence). The CDR3 is CATSRAAGADTQYF. The DNA of the CDR3 is TGTGCCACCAGCAGAGCGGCAGGGGCAGATACGCAGTATTTT.

This clone occurred a few times. The rearrangement links TRBV7-9 to TRBJ2-7; D remains ambiguous. V was shortened by 4 bases and J by 3 bases, with 10 bases between the two germline ends. The germline V gene encodes CDR1 SEHNR and CDR2 FQNEAQ (reference sequence). The CDR3 runs 13 residues. The CDR3 nucleotides are TGTGCCAGCAGCTCCTCCGGTGGCTACGAGCAGTACTTC. The encoded protein is CASSSSGGYEQYF.

The rearrangement uses TRBV29-1 and TRBJ2-3; 7 nucleotides align to TRBD1. V lost 1 base to trimming and J lost 3 bases; unmatched junction nucleotides: 1. CDR1 is SQVTM, CDR2 ANQGSEA, per germline. The CDR3 covers 13 residues. CDR3 bases: TGCAGCGTTGAAGCACAGGGGACAGATACGCAGTATTTT. This codes for CSVEAQGTDTQYF.

This clone was found a few times. The V and J genes are TRBV5-1 and TRBJ1-2; D is undetermined. There are 13 residues in the CDR3. The germline V gene has CDR1 SGHRS and CDR2 YFSETQ. V shed 0 bases and J shed 8 bases, with 11 bases lying between them. The CDR3 protein is CASSLEDGGGYTF. The DNA of the CDR3 is TGCGCCAGCAGCTTGGAGGATGGTGGCGGCTACACCTTC.

This clone turned up a few times. The chain links TRBV2 to TRBJ1-5; TRBD1 agrees at 10 bases. Germline V CDR1 and CDR2: SNHLY, FYNNEI. V lost 8 bases and J lost 5; bases outside the gene matches: 6. The CDR3 is 14 residues long. As DNA, the CDR3 is TGTGCCAGCTCGGACAGGGGGTACCATCAGCCCCAGCATTTT. This codes for CASSDRGYHQPQHF.